This entry lists 4 T cell receptor beta chains sequenced from one sample in a study of T-cell reconstitution after alpha-beta-depleted transplantation in children. Construction of the TCRbeta library involved unique molecular identifiers. MiXCR, applied by TCRdb to the PCR reads, yields one record per CDR3 protein. The sample lists almost 500,000 distinct CDR3 sequences, about 12% occurring once. The specimen comprised PBMCs from the stem cell graft donor, sampled from the stem cell graft. These receptors came from a human donor who donated a stem cell graft to a child with combined immunodeficiency.

CDR3 loop: CSAPDYNTGELFF. CDR3 bases: TGCAGTGCTCCGGACTATAACACCGGGGAGCTGTTTTTT. The genes are TRBV20-1 and TRBJ2-2, with D tentatively TRBD2 (6 bases). V was cut by 5 bases and J by 2 bases, with 9 bases left in between. The CDR3 contains 13 residues. Germline CDR1 and CDR2: DFQATT and SNEGSKA (reference sequence).

This clonotype occurred a few times. The chain employs TRBV5-6 and TRBJ2-5; D is tentatively TRBD1 or TRBD2 (6 bases each). V dropped 0 bases and J dropped 4 bases, with 19 bases sitting between them. From germline, CDR1 is SGHDT and CDR2 YYEEEE. This CDR3 has 17 amino acids. The CDR3 reads CASSLAGGHPPRETQYF. The CDR3 bases are TGTGCCAGCAGCTTGGCCGGGGGCCACCCCCCTAGAGAGACCCAGTACTTC.

The chain combines TRBV20-1 with TRBJ2-3, with D possibly TRBD1 on 6 matching bases. The CDR3 extends over 16 amino acids. CDR1 is DFQATT, CDR2 SNEGSKA, per germline (reference sequence). Between the trimmed V and J ends, which lost 3 bases and 3 bases, there was a span of 19 bases. The CDR3 spells CSARGTFRGTTDTQYF. In nucleotides, the CDR3 is TGCAGTGCTAGGGGAACCTTCAGGGGAACGACAGATACGCAGTATTTT.

In this sample, this clonotype turned up many times. The J gene is TRBJ1-5, the V gene TRBV12-3 or TRBV12-4, with D uncertain. V shed 5 bases and J shed 4 bases, with 9 bases lying between them. The CDR3 consists of 13 residues. CDR3 coding DNA: TGTGCCAGCAGTCAGAACCGGAATCAGCCCCAGCATTTT. Residues: CASSQNRNQPQHF.